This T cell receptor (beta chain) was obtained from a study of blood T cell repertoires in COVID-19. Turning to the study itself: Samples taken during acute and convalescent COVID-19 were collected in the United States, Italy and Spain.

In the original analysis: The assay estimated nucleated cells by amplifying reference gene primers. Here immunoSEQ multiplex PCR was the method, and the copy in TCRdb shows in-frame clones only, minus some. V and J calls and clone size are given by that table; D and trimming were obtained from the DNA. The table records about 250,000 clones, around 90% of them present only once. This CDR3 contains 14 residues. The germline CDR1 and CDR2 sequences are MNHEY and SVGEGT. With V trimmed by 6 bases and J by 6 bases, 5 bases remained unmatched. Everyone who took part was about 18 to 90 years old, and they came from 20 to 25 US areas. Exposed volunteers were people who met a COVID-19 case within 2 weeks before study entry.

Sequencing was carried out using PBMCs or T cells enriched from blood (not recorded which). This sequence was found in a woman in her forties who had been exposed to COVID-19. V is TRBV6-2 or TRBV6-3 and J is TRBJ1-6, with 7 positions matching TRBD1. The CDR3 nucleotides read TGTGCCAGCAGCGTAACAGGGGTTAATTCACCCCTCCACTTT. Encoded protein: CASSVTGVNSPLHF.